This is a list of T cell receptor beta chains from one sample in a study of control samples from healthy donors and cancer patients. Profiling relied on immunoSEQ multiplex PCR, and the TCRdb table lists in-frame clones only, not all of them. Here the sample spans around 140,000 clones, around nine tenths being singletons. Material for sequencing was blood. These receptors were collected from a young man in good health. CDR3s include the opening cysteine and the closing phenylalanine or tryptophan. The order of the fields is clone size, D gene, J gene, V gene, CDR3 DNA, CDR3 protein. D genes are given only for firm matches. Rows give clone size only sometimes, using once, few, many, or a class for an expanded clone.

.	.	TRBJ2-3	TRBV5-1	TGCGCCAGCAGCTTATACACAGATACGCAGTATTTT	CASSLYTDTQYF
.	.	TRBJ2-5	TRBV6-5	TGTGCCAGCAGTACCCCTTTCGGGGAGACCCAGTACTTC	CASSTPFGETQYF
.	.	TRBJ2-7	TRBV7-7	TGTGCCAGCAGCTTGAGGGGCCCCACCTACGAGCAGTACTTC	CASSLRGPTYEQYF
.	.	TRBJ2-7	TRBV7-9	TGTGCCAGCAGCTTAGCCGGAGGGCGCGAGTACTTC	CASSLAGGREYF
.	.	TRBJ2-7	TRBV10-3	TGTGCCATCAGCGCCCGGGACACAGGCGAGCAGTACTTC	CAISARDTGEQYF
.	TRBD2	TRBJ2-7	TRBV2	TGTGCCAGCAGCCTCCGACTAGCGGGGGTCGAGCAGTACTTC	CASSLRLAGVEQYF
.	.	TRBJ1-5	TRBV20-1	TGCAGTGCTAGTCCCGGGGGTTCCCCCAATCAGCCCCAGCATTTT	CSASPGGSPNQPQHF
.	.	TRBJ1-4	TRBV7-9	TGTGCCAGCAGCTTAGGGACCAAGAGCAGCGAAAAACTGTTTTTT	CASSLGTKSSEKLFF
.	.	TRBJ1-1	TRBV5-3	TGTGCCAGAAGCTTGGTGGGGGAGGACACCGAGAGACCGAGTTTGAACACTGAAGCTTTCTTT	CARSLVGEDTERPSLNTEAFF
.	.	TRBJ2-7	TRBV5-1	TGCGCCAGCAGCTGGGGGGACAATACAGTTTACGAGCAGTACTTC	CASSWGDNTVYEQYF
.	.	TRBJ1-2	TRBV27	TGTGCCAGCAGTTTAGGGTCGGGGCAGGGCTACACCTTC	CASSLGSGQGYTF
once	.	TRBJ1-1	TRBV3-1/TRBV3-2	TGTGCCAGCAGCCAAGATAAACAGGAAGCTTTCTTT	CASSQDKQEAFF
once	.	TRBJ1-5	TRBV27	TGTGCCAGCAGTTTTAGGGGGGGCTATAGCAATCAGCCCCAGCATTTT	CASSFRGGYSNQPQHF
.	.	TRBJ1-2	TRBV24-1	TGTGCCACCAGTGTGGGGGATGATGGCTACACCTTC	CATSVGDDGYTF
.	.	TRBJ1-5	TRBV12-2	TGTGCAAGTCGAATGGGAGGGAATAGCAATCAGCCCCAGCATTTT	CASRMGGNSNQPQHF
.	.	TRBJ1-5	TRBV18	TGTGCCAGCTCTCTCAAATGGGATCAGCCCCAGCATTTT	CASSLKWDQPQHF
.	TRBD2	TRBJ2-1	TRBV4-1	TGCGCCAGCAGCCAACCGACTAGCGGGGGGGCACTTGAGCAGTTCTTC	CASSQPTSGGALEQFF
.	.	TRBJ1-2	TRBV25-1	TGTGCCAGCAGTGACACTGGCCGAACCTATCTCTGGGGCTACACCTTC	CASSDTGRTYLWGYTF
.	.	TRBJ1-2	TRBV10-3	TGTGCCATCAGTGAGACAGAAGGGACCTATGGCTACACCTTC	CAISETEGTYGYTF
.	TRBD1	TRBJ2-7	TRBV24-1	TGTGCCACCAGTGATTCCACAGGACAGGTAACCTACGAGCAGTACTTC	CATSDSTGQVTYEQYF
.	.	TRBJ2-7	TRBV25-1	TGTGCCAGCAGTGAAACGGGGGCCTCCTACGAGCAGTACTTC	CASSETGASYEQYF
.	TRBD1	TRBJ1-6	TRBV4-1	TGCGCCAGCAGCCAAGCCGGGACAGAGATCTATAATTCACCCCTCCACTTT	CASSQAGTEIYNSPLHF
once	TRBD2	TRBJ2-3	TRBV9	TGTGCCAGCAGGAGGGGAGGGGATAACACAGATACGCAGTATTTT	CASRRGGDNTDTQYF
.	.	TRBJ1-6	TRBV7-9	TGTGCCAGCAGCTTGCGGTCCGGGAATTCACCCCTCCACTTT	CASSLRSGNSPLHF
.	TRBD1	TRBJ1-2	TRBV2	TGTGCCAGCAGTGAAGGGGCAGGGGGGGACTATGGCTACACCTTC	CASSEGAGGDYGYTF
.	.	TRBJ2-3	TRBV12-3/TRBV12-4	TGTGCCAGCAGTTTTTTAGGGGACGATACGCAGTATTTT	CASSFLGDDTQYF
.	.	TRBJ1-5	TRBV7-6	TGTGCCAGCAGCTTAGCGGGACGGAATAGCAATCAGCCCCAGCATTTT	CASSLAGRNSNQPQHF
.	.	TRBJ1-2	TRBV30	TGTGCCTGGAGTGCACCTTTAGGAGTCTCGTCCCCTTATGGCTACACCTTC	CAWSAPLGVSSPYGYTF
.	TRBD1	TRBJ1-6	TRBV5-4	TGTGCCAGCAGCTTGGACAGGGGGAATTCACCCCTCCACTTT	CASSLDRGNSPLHF
once	.	TRBJ1-1	TRBV7-9	TGTGCCAGCAGCTCCCCGGAAGGACCAACGAACACTGAAGCTTTCTTT	CASSSPEGPTNTEAFF
.	TRBD2	TRBJ2-1	TRBV5-6	TGTGCCAGCGGAGCGGGGGGCTATTACAATGAGCAGTTCTTC	CASGAGGYYNEQFF